A single sample is the source of the 3 T cell receptor beta chains below, sequenced in a study of blood T cell repertoires in COVID-19. Using immunoSEQ multiplex PCR, the repertoire was profiled, and TCRdb retains in-frame clones only, with some absent. The sample contains fewer than 450,000 clones, around 89% of which appear only once. Material: peripheral blood. The origin of the receptors is a woman between 45 and 60 years old with COVID-19, enrolled during active disease.

This chain joins TRBV27 and TRBJ2-1; perhaps TRBD1 as D (6 bases). Germline V gene sequence: CDR1 MNHEY, CDR2 SMNVEV (reference sequence). The CDR3 length is 16 residues. Trimming took 2 bases from V and 5 from J, leaving 16 bases between them. CDR3 DNA sequence: TGTGCCAGCAGTTTAGGGACATTTATAACTCACAATGAGCAGTTCTTC. It specifies CASSLGTFITHNEQFF.

This clone has just a few counts. The rearrangement joins TRBV19 to TRBJ2-7; 7 positions agree with TRBD2. The germline gives CDR1 LNHDA, CDR2 SQIVND (reference sequence). With V trimmed by 4 bases and J by 0 bases, 3 bases remained unmatched. There are 14 residues in the CDR3. DNA for the CDR3: TGTGCCAGTAGTACTTCTAGCGGCTCCTACGAGCAGTACTTC. Protein product: CASSTSSGSYEQYF.

This clone was seen only a few times. V usage is TRBV28 and J usage is TRBJ1-3; D possibly corresponds to TRBD1 (6 bases). V was trimmed by 6 bases and J by 0 bases, leaving 12 bases between them. CDR1 and CDR2 (germline): MDHEN, SYDVKM. The CDR3 is 15 residues long. For the CDR3, the DNA is TGTGCCAGCAGGCTGACAGGTTTCTCTGGAAACACCATATATTTT. Encoded protein: CASRLTGFSGNTIYF.